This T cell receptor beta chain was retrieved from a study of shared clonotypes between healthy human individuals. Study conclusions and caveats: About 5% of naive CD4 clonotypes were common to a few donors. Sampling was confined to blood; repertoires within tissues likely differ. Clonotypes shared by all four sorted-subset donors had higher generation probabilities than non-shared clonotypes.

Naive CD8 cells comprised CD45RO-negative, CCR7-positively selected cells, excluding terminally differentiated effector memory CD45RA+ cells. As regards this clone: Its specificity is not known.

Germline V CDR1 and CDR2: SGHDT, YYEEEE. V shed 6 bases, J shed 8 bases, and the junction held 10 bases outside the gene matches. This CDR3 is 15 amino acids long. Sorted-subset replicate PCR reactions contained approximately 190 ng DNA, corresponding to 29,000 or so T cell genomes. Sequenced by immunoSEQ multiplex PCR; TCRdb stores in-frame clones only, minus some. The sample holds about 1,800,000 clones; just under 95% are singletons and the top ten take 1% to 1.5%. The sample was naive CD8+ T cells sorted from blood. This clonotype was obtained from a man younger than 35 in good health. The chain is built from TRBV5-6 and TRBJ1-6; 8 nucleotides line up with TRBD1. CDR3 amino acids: CASTTTGDSDSPLHF. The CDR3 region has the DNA TGTGCCAGCACCACGACAGGGGACTCTGATTCACCCCTCCACTTT.